This T cell receptor (beta chain) was profiled in a study of T-cell reconstitution after alpha-beta-depleted transplantation in children. Study-wide findings and caveats: Alpha-beta T cells present about two months after transplant were reported to originate from several hundred expanded graft clones. Diversity and T-cell counts at one year after transplant derived mostly from new T cells. It was surviving recipient T cells and thymic progenitors that gave some patients high TCRbeta diversity at day 60.

It was with unique molecular identifiers that the TCRbeta library was prepared. From the PCR reads, TCRdb called clonotypes with MiXCR, one entry per CDR3 protein. There are hundreds of thousands of distinct CDR3 sequences in the sample; roughly 15% occur only once, and roughly 5% lies in the top ten. This CDR3 is built from 15 residues. Germline-derived CDR1 and CDR2 are KGHSH and LQKENI. Between the trimmed V and J ends, which lost 5 bases and 3 bases, there was a span of 16 bases. Points on this clonotype: What it binds is not known.

The specimen comprised PBMCs, mostly from graft donor cells, sampled 360 days after TCRalphabeta/CD19-depleted stem cell transplant. This receptor was taken from a male patient aged 10-17 years who had a stem cell transplant for acute lymphoblastic leukemia, so the T cells may come from the graft donor. This chain uses TRBV18 with TRBJ2-5; possibly TRBD1 for D (6 bases). The CDR3 is CASSTYSTGKETQYF. CDR3 DNA sequence: TGTGCCAGCTCAACCTATTCAACAGGGAAAGAGACCCAGTACTTC.